These T cell receptor beta chains were read from a single sample in a study of cytomegalovirus exposure and HLA in healthy donors. Only in-frame clones appear in the TCRdb table, and some are missing; sequencing was by immunoSEQ multiplex PCR. The sample carries around 64,000 clones, 75% to 90% recorded once. The source material was PBMCs. Receptors originate from a woman between 25 and 40 years old in good health and CMV-seropositive. The CDR3 runs from the conserved cysteine through the conserved F or W. The order of the fields is CDR3 length, J gene, D gene, clone size, V gene, CDR3 protein, CDR3 DNA. A D gene is named only where the DNA matches it firmly. Size values are once, few and many counts, or a class for expanded clones, and some rows have none.

>14|TRBJ2-3|NA|NA|TRBV10-1
CASSEGKKRGTQYF
TGCGCCAGCAGTGAAGGGAAAAAAAGGGGTACGCAGTATTTT
>14|TRBJ1-5|NA|NA|TRBV5-1
CASSLVGGNQPQHF
TGCGCCAGCAGCTTGGTGGGCGGGAACCAGCCCCAGCATTTT
>14|TRBJ2-7|TRBD1|few|TRBV4-1
CASSQPRQGWEQYF
TGCGCCAGCAGCCAACCAAGACAGGGGTGGGAGCAGTACTTC
>14|TRBJ2-3|NA|NA|TRBV7-9
CASSARQEGDTQYF
TGTGCCAGCAGCGCTCGACAGGAAGGAGATACGCAGTATTTT
>14|TRBJ1-2|TRBD1|NA|TRBV6-1
CASSWDRANYGYTF
TGTGCCAGCAGTTGGGACAGGGCTAACTATGGCTACACCTTC
>12|TRBJ2-5|NA|NA|TRBV27
CASSLRGETQYF
TGTGCCAGCAGTTTGCGGGGAGAGACCCAGTACTTC
>14|TRBJ2-7|TRBD1|NA|TRBV11-1
CASSEQGAVSEQYF
TGTGCCAGCAGCGAACAGGGGGCGGTGAGCGAGCAGTACTTC
>14|TRBJ2-7|NA|few|TRBV5-4
CASSDRKASYEQYF
TGTGCCAGCAGCGACAGAAAAGCATCCTACGAGCAGTACTTC
>13|TRBJ2-1|NA|NA|TRBV7-2
CASSPTRVNEQFF
TGTGCCAGCAGCCCCACTAGGGTTAATGAGCAGTTCTTC
>13|TRBJ1-1|NA|NA|TRBV9
CASSLRGVGEAFF
TGTGCCAGCAGCTTGCGCGGGGTCGGGGAAGCTTTCTTT
>15|TRBJ2-1|TRBD2|NA|TRBV30
CAWRITSGSRGEQFF
TGTGCCTGGAGGATAACTAGCGGGAGTAGAGGAGAGCAGTTCTTC
>16|TRBJ2-1|NA|NA|TRBV5-1
CASSLDPTSSYNEQFF
TGCGCCAGCAGCTTGGACCCCACGAGCTCCTACAATGAGCAGTTCTTC
>15|TRBJ2-3|TRBD1|NA|TRBV15
CATSSPGGSTDTQYF
TGTGCCACCAGCAGTCCAGGGGGAAGCACAGATACGCAGTATTTT
>15|TRBJ2-1|TRBD1|NA|TRBV6-1
CASSGRQGGYNEQFF
TGTGCCAGCAGTGGAAGACAGGGTGGGTACAATGAGCAGTTCTTC
>12|TRBJ1-4|NA|NA|TRBV5-1
CASSLGREKLFF
TGCGCCAGCAGCTTGGGTCGTGAAAAACTGTTTTTT
>13|TRBJ1-2|NA|NA|TRBV18
CASSPPEGYGYTF
TGTGCCAGCTCACCACCGGAGGGCTATGGCTACACCTTC
>13|TRBJ2-5|NA|NA|TRBV10-3
CATQGTAQETQYF
TGTGCCACCCAGGGGACGGCCCAAGAGACCCAGTACTTC
>16|TRBJ1-2|NA|NA|TRBV29-1
CSVETEIKLGGYGYTF
TGCAGCGTTGAAACAGAGATTAAACTGGGTGGCTATGGCTACACCTTC
>17|TRBJ2-1|TRBD1|NA|TRBV14
CASSLLREGQGNNEQFF
TGTGCCAGCAGCCTCCTTCGCGAGGGACAGGGTAATAATGAGCAGTTCTTC
>13|TRBJ1-1|NA|NA|TRBV19
CASSSTGNTEAFF
TGTGCCAGTAGTAGTACGGGGAACACTGAAGCTTTCTTT
>15|TRBJ2-7|NA|once|TRBV28
CASSPTRAGPYEQYF
TGTGCCAGCAGTCCAACGCGGGCGGGCCCCTACGAGCAGTACTTC
>14|TRBJ2-1|TRBD1|NA|TRBV5-1
CASSLQGSEDEQFF
TGCGCCAGCAGTTTACAGGGGTCTGAGGATGAGCAGTTCTTC
>15|TRBJ1-2|TRBD1|NA|TRBV13
CASSVRTGLLYGYTF
TGTGCCAGCAGCGTGCGGACAGGCCTCCTCTATGGCTACACCTTC
>15|TRBJ2-7|TRBD2|NA|TRBV5-1
CANQIAGESSYEQYF
TGCGCCAACCAGATAGCGGGAGAGTCCTCCTACGAGCAGTACTTC
>15|TRBJ1-2|TRBD1|NA|TRBV30
CAWTAGTGVIYGYTF
TGTGCCTGGACTGCCGGGACAGGGGTTATCTATGGCTACACCTTC
>12|TRBJ2-1|NA|NA|TRBV28
CASSLPGTRQFF
TGTGCCAGCAGTCTACCCGGGACAAGGCAGTTCTTC
>15|TRBJ2-7|TRBD1|NA|TRBV28
CASSLFDRGAYEQYF
TGTGCCAGCAGTTTATTTGACAGGGGTGCCTACGAGCAGTACTTC
>16|TRBJ2-2|TRBD2|large|TRBV27
CATGISGSWNTGELFF
TGTGCCACCGGGATTAGCGGGAGTTGGAACACCGGGGAGCTGTTTTTT
>12|TRBJ2-7|NA|once|TRBV28
CASRDSHYEQYF
TGTGCCAGCAGAGACAGTCACTACGAGCAGTACTTC
>15|TRBJ2-7|TRBD2|NA|TRBV5-5
CASSLRLAGAYEQYF
TGTGCCAGCAGCCTCAGACTAGCGGGAGCCTACGAGCAGTACTTC
>15|TRBJ2-7|NA|NA|TRBV4-1
CASSQGGVFVVEQYF
TGCGCCAGCAGCCAAGGGGGGGTGTTTGTAGTCGAGCAGTACTTC
>18|TRBJ2-5|TRBD2|NA|TRBV7-2
CASSLGTSGRALQETQYF
TGTGCCAGCAGCTTAGGGACTAGCGGGAGGGCCCTCCAAGAGACCCAGTACTTC
>13|TRBJ1-1|NA|once|TRBV6-1
CASQPGLNTEAFF
TGTGCCAGCCAACCAGGTCTGAACACTGAAGCTTTCTTT
>15|TRBJ2-3|TRBD2|NA|TRBV28
CASSFERGARNTQYF
TGTGCCAGCAGTTTCGAGCGGGGAGCCCGCAATACGCAGTATTTT
>16|TRBJ2-5|TRBD2|NA|TRBV5-4
CASSFISGRGREIQYF
TGTGCCAGCAGCTTTATTAGCGGGAGAGGAAGAGAGATCCAGTACTTC
>16|TRBJ2-7|NA|NA|TRBV18
CASSPVQAQGGYEQYF
TGTGCCAGCTCACCAGTGCAGGCACAGGGAGGGTACGAGCAGTACTTC
>12|TRBJ1-2|TRBD1|NA|TRBV5-6
CASTTGAYGYTF
TGTGCCAGCACGACAGGGGCTTATGGCTACACCTTC
>11|TRBJ1-2|NA|NA|TRBV25-1
CASSESGGYTF
TGTGCCAGCAGTGAATCAGGTGGCTACACCTTC
>13|TRBJ2-7|NA|once|TRBV18
CASSGGQYYEQYF
TGTGCCAGCTCGGGCGGACAGTACTACGAGCAGTACTTC
>16|TRBJ2-1|TRBD2|NA|TRBV5-1
CASSFLAGGTYNEQFF
TGCGCCAGCAGCTTTTTAGCGGGAGGCACATACAATGAGCAGTTCTTC
>13|TRBJ1-1|NA|few|TRBV6-1
CASEVKRGTEAFF
TGTGCCAGCGAGGTTAAGAGAGGTACTGAAGCTTTCTTT
>14|TRBJ1-3|TRBD1|NA|TRBV5-1
CASSLGQGGNTIYF
TGCGCCAGCAGCCTAGGACAGGGTGGAAACACCATATATTTT
>15|TRBJ1-3|TRBD1|NA|TRBV2
CASSGTGGPGNTIYF
TGTGCCAGCAGTGGGACAGGGGGACCTGGAAACACCATATATTTT
>13|TRBJ1-5|NA|NA|TRBV2
CASKRDSNQPQHF
TGTGCCAGCAAACGGGATAGCAATCAGCCCCAGCATTTT
>17|TRBJ2-3|TRBD2|NA|TRBV19
CASSIGRSGSRGDTQYF
TGTGCCAGTAGTATAGGGAGGAGCGGGAGTCGGGGGGATACGCAGTATTTT
>15|TRBJ2-3|TRBD1|once|TRBV5-1
CASSQDRGVTDTQYF
TGCGCCAGCAGCCAAGACAGGGGAGTCACAGATACGCAGTATTTT
>18|TRBJ2-5|TRBD2|once|TRBV5-1
CASSLGRLAGGFEETQYF
TGCGCCAGCAGCTTAGGTCGGCTAGCGGGAGGATTCGAGGAGACCCAGTACTTC
>14|TRBJ1-1|TRBD1|NA|TRBV7-9
CASSWGQANTEAFF
TGTGCCAGCAGCTGGGGACAGGCGAACACTGAAGCTTTCTTT
>15|TRBJ2-5|NA|NA|TRBV6-5
CASSYGGSYQETQYF
TGTGCCAGCAGTTATGGGGGCTCCTATCAAGAGACCCAGTACTTC
>14|TRBJ1-2|TRBD1|NA|TRBV7-9
CASSLPGQGGGYTF
TGTGCCAGCAGCTTGCCTGGACAGGGCGGTGGCTACACCTTC
>15|TRBJ2-5|TRBD2|NA|TRBV19
CASIGTSGRGETQYF
TGTGCCAGTATCGGGACTAGCGGGAGGGGAGAGACCCAGTACTTC
>17|TRBJ2-1|TRBD2|NA|TRBV14
CASSQDYAGGGYNEQFF
TGTGCCAGCAGCCAAGATTATGCGGGAGGGGGCTACAATGAGCAGTTCTTC
>13|TRBJ1-1|NA|few|TRBV28
CASSLFMNTEAFF
TGTGCCAGCAGTTTATTTATGAACACTGAAGCTTTCTTT
>16|TRBJ2-2|TRBD1|NA|TRBV5-1
CASSLIWTGRTGELFF
TGCGCCAGCAGCCTAATATGGACAGGGCGAACCGGGGAGCTGTTTTTT
>17|TRBJ2-5|NA|few|TRBV7-8
CASSPSRGAGERKTQYF
TGTGCCAGCAGCCCGTCACGAGGGGCAGGGGAACGGAAGACCCAGTACTTC
>14|TRBJ1-5|NA|NA|TRBV7-6
CASSLTGFVQPQHF
TGTGCCAGCAGCTTAACAGGGTTTGTTCAGCCCCAGCATTTT
>15|TRBJ2-3|NA|once|TRBV9
CASSPSFYTQDTQYF
TGTGCCAGTAGCCCTAGCTTTTACACACAAGATACGCAGTATTTT
>14|TRBJ2-5|NA|NA|TRBV2
CASSGVDGGETQYF
TGTGCCAGCAGTGGAGTGGACGGAGGAGAGACCCAGTACTTC